This TCR beta chain was identified during a study of lymphopenia after photon versus proton radiotherapy. Whole-study results and caveats: Under photons, naive T cells and diversity fell while effector/memory populations rose.

To note about this clone: Its antigen remains unknown.

Data came from immunoSEQ multiplex PCR; TCRdb stores just in-frame clones and leaves some out. The repertoire holds over 4,000 clones, with 88% as singletons. CDR3 length equals 13 residues. The V gene lost 1 base and the J gene lost 5 bases, with 7 bases spanning the gap. CDR1 is MDHEN, CDR2 SYDVKM, per germline. The source material was peripheral blood, sampled from a patient treated with photon-based radiotherapy. The chain is built from TRBV28 and TRBJ2-3; D remains ambiguous. This clonotype was sampled from a man aged 30 to 45 with gastric cancer. In DNA, the CDR3 is TGTGCCAGCAGTTTATTATCAAGAGATACGCAGTATTTT. As protein: CASSLLSRDTQYF.